This T cell receptor (beta chain) was identified in a study of blood T cell repertoires in COVID-19. Study overall: COVID-19 samples from acute and convalescent phases originated in the United States, Italy and Spain.

Profiling relied on immunoSEQ multiplex PCR, and the TCRdb table lists in-frame clones only, not all of them. Altogether 90,000 to 150,000 clones are present, around 80% being singletons, with the ten largest covering roughly 4%. The V end lost 0 bases, the J end lost 7 bases, and 18 bases lay between the germline ends. Germline values: CDR1 MNHEY, CDR2 SVGAGI. The CDR3 is made up of 16 amino acids. The gene calls are TRBV6-5 and TRBJ1-1; D is unclear. The source of this sequence is a woman of 80 years or more with acute or convalescent COVID-19. Sequencing was carried out using peripheral blood. CDR3 in DNA: TGTGCCAGCAGTTACTCGAGCGGTGAATCCTATGGTGAAGCTTTCTTT. As protein: CASSYSSGESYGEAFF.